This T cell receptor (beta chain) was obtained from a study of memory CD4+ T cells and cytomegalovirus serostatus (dated by TCRdb to the late 2010s). In the study overall: A total of some 35 healthy Belgian adults, of whom 9 were CMV seropositive and 24 were CMV seronegative, were included in the cohort. To replicate a published TCR-based CMV serostatus classifier, the researchers sequenced the CD4+ memory TCRbeta repertoires of a Belgian cohort whose cytomegalovirus serostatus was known.

On the study overall, not on this receptor specifically: CMV serostatus prediction reached a median bootstrapped AUC of 0.95 with the original framework and just over 0.9 with a US-trained random forest. The original-framework classifier achieved a median bootstrapped AUC of approximately 0.94 with a 95% CI of 0.76-1.00 on the Belgian cohort. The results were interpreted as suggesting that the CMV-associated TCR signature is mostly present in the CD4+ memory repertoire. Only CD4+CD45RO+ memory cells were sequenced, in contrast to the original study, in which naive and memory CD4+ and CD8+ populations were covered. Of under 200 previously reported CMV-associated TCRbeta sequences, about 72 appeared in the CD4+ memory repertoires, each in one to five individuals.

A note on this clone: What antigen it recognizes has not been identified. The record has no base qualities; no much larger clone is one base away.

The Quick-DNA Microprep Kit was used to extract genomic DNA from the sorted cells. Amplification of TCRbeta DNA was done with the immunoSEQ hsTCRbeta kit, following the protocol from the manufacturer. TCRbeta libraries were sequenced on an Illumina MiSeq instrument. The authors processed their data as follows. After out-of-frame sequences were removed, millions of distinct TCRbeta sequences remained, averaging around 66,000 per individual. Each individual was scored according to the count of around 160 previously reported CMV-associated TCRbeta sequences and the total productive distinct TCRbeta count. A beta-binomial model was reimplemented in Python, and random forests from scikit-learn, run with default parameters, were trained on data from the US cohort. On the Belgian cohort, classifier performance was reported as the median AUC, along with percentile confidence intervals, across 10,000 bootstrap iterations. TCRdb's version of the immuneACCESS table is confined to in-frame rearrangements and falls short of the full clone set. An unresolved V gene accounts for under half of the shortfall where checked; the remainder is of unknown origin. V, J and clone size are those of that table, while D and trimming were read from the DNA. This sample has almost 55,000 clones in its table, and around 78% of those were observed once. The ten largest clones add up to approximately 1.5% of the sample.

Single viable CD3+CD4+CD8-CD45RO+ cells were sorted as memory CD4+ T cells on a FACSAria II. CMV serostatus was determined with a Roche Elecsys assay detecting serum IgG against CMV pp150, pp28, p38 and p52. After the samples were thawed, total CD4+ T cells were enriched through positive selection using CD4 magnetic microbeads. The samples came from a separate study whose specific focus was interrogating the CD4+ T cell memory repertoire. Peripheral blood mononuclear cells were isolated and cryopreserved according to standard operating procedures, and serum was kept at -80 degrees C. Staining used CD3-PerCP (BW264/56), CD4-APC (RPA-T4), CD45RO-PE (UCHT1) and CD8-Pacific Orange (3B5) antibodies, with Sytox blue excluding non-viable cells. The V end loses 4 bases and the J end loses 2 bases, and a stretch of 11 bases separates them. Including the terminal cysteine and phenylalanine, the CDR3 comprises 14 residues. The kept DNA is CDR3 alone, 42 bases in frame from the first base. CDR1 and CDR2 (SGHNT, YENEEA) derive from the germline V gene.

Sequenced material: memory CD4+ T cells from blood. Rearrangement joined TRBV11-3 to TRBJ2-5; the D region possibly corresponds to TRBD1 (6 bases align). This receptor was taken from an adult in good health and CMV-seronegative. The CDR3 amino acid sequence is: CASSSRQAQETQYF. The nucleotide sequence is TGTGCCAGCAGCTCCCGACAGGCACAAGAGACCCAGTACTTC.